This T cell receptor (beta chain) was obtained from a study of esophageal squamous cell carcinoma under preoperative chemotherapy. Study overall: Samples included peripheral blood T cells as well as tumor-infiltrating lymphocytes.

TCRdb re-derived calls from the PCR reads in MiXCR, one entry per CDR3 protein. The sample carries 34,000 or so distinct CDR3 sequences, less than 65% recorded once. About this clonotype: Its cognate antigen is unknown. One end of the junction does not line up with germline, which may come from a read error.

Overall study findings and caveats: After paclitaxel-nedaplatin, abundant clones were more likely to contract than amplify. After chemotherapy, TCR diversity rose significantly in peripheral T cells but not in tumor-infiltrating lymphocytes.

The CDR3 totals 16 residues. Germline CDR1 is SGHVS and CDR2 is FQNEAQ. Sample time point: after preoperative PTX-NDP chemotherapy. Patients received paclitaxel-nedaplatin as preoperative chemotherapy before surgery. This TCR came from a human donor with esophageal squamous cell carcinoma. The donor label of this sample is uncertain. V and J are TRBV7-8 and TRBJ2-4, with TRBD2 identical over 8 bases. Specimen collection occurred from a patient given preoperative chemotherapy. The chain's CDR3 is CASSDSGGWPGDIQYF. CDR3 bases: TGTGCGAGCAGCGACTCGGGGGGGTGGCCCGGAGATATTCAGTACTTC.